This TCR beta chain was documented in a study of shared clonotypes between healthy human individuals. Study details: Per donor, three plates held CD4 naive cells, three held CD4 memory, two held CD8 naive and one held CD8 memory.

Trimming removed 1 base from V and 13 bases from J, with 11 bases in between. Looked up from germline, CDR1 is MNHEY and CDR2 is SVGAGI. The CDR3 has 12 residues. This table comes from immunoSEQ multiplex PCR, and its TCRdb copy is limited to in-frame clones, with some not included. The table has about 1.5 million clones, about 96% seen once. The sequence was obtained from a man between 25 and 39 years old in good health. The chain links TRBV6-5 to TRBJ2-1; no definite D call. Sequencing was carried out using naive CD4+ T cells sorted from blood. As for subset: CD45RA+ positively selected. This chain's CDR3 is CASSYWSTPQFF. Written as DNA, the CDR3 is TGTGCCAGCAGTTACTGGTCCACTCCCCAGTTCTTC.